This TCR beta chain was obtained from a study of radiotherapy plus CTLA-4 blockade in lung cancer. Data came from immunoSEQ multiplex PCR; TCRdb stores just in-frame clones and leaves some out. This table has around 91,000 clones, around 88% appearing once. V lost 6 bases to trimming and J lost 4 bases; unmatched junction nucleotides: 16. The CDR3 contains 17 residues. The germline V gene has CDR1 SGHAT and CDR2 FQDESV (reference sequence). The specimen was peripheral blood, collected from a patient treated with radiotherapy plus ipilimumab. This chain connects TRBV11-1 to TRBJ1-1; 8 nucleotides align to TRBD1. The clonotype was recovered from a human donor with non-small cell lung cancer that progressed on radiotherapy plus ipilimumab. The CDR3: CASSSSTEVQGGTEAFF. The CDR3 DNA is TGTGCCAGCAGTTCATCAACTGAGGTACAGGGGGGCACTGAAGCTTTCTTT.